The next 20 T cell receptor beta chains were all read from a single sample in a study of shared clonotypes between healthy human individuals. The data were produced by immunoSEQ multiplex PCR, yet TCRdb's version contains in-frame clones alone and is incomplete. The sample has approximately 530,000 clones, more than 95% seen once. Sequenced sample: naive CD4+ T cells sorted from blood. As for subset: CD45RA+ positively selected. These receptors were obtained from a woman aged 30 to 39 in good health.

This chain joins TRBV7-8 and TRBJ1-2, with unresolved D. Per the germline V gene, CDR1 is SGHVS and CDR2 is FQNEAQ. The CDR3 length is 16 residues. Trimming removed 2 bases from V and 5 bases from J, with 18 bases in between. The CDR3 DNA reads TGTGCCAGCAGCTTATCTGGAAGTGGGAGGAGTTATGGCTACACCTTC. Translation gives CASSLSGSGRSYGYTF.

This clone was picked up one time. This chain joins TRBV6-5 and TRBJ1-2; 9 bases line up with TRBD1. CDR1 and CDR2 from the germline V gene are MNHEY and SVGAGI. Trimming removed 5 bases from V and 7 bases from J; junction bases left unmatched: 8. The CDR3 covers 14 residues. In nucleotides, the CDR3 is TGTGCCAGCAGTCCACAGGGGGCGCGTCGTGGCTACACCTTC. Residues: CASSPQGARRGYTF.

The chain uses TRBV4-2 and TRBJ2-7; 8 positions agree with TRBD1. The germline V gene encodes CDR1 LGHNA and CDR2 YNFKEQ. This CDR3 contains 16 residues. J lost 5 bases, V lost 5 bases, and 14 bases had no gene match. The CDR3 region is CASSGNPTGEFNEQYF. The CDR3 DNA sequence: TGTGCCAGCAGCGGAAACCCGACAGGGGAGTTCAACGAGCAGTACTTC.

The chain's CDR3 is CASSDSPLRLGPGELFF. CDR3 sequence (DNA): TGTGCCAGCAGTGACTCCCCTCTCCGACTAGGCCCCGGGGAGCTGTTTTTT. The chain uses TRBV6-4 and TRBJ2-2, with D tentatively TRBD2 (6 bases). The V end lost 0 bases, the J end lost 6 bases, and 17 bases lay between the germline ends. CDR3 length equals 17 residues. Germline V gives CDR1 MRHNA, CDR2 SNTAGT.

The V call is TRBV11-2, the J call TRBJ2-3; weak D call: TRBD2 (6 bases). V lost 3 bases to trimming and J lost 5 bases, with 15 bases between them. Germline V gene sequence: CDR1 SGHAT, CDR2 FQNNGV. The CDR3 runs to 15 residues. DNA for the CDR3: TGTGCCAGCAGCTTCGGACTCACGGGGGAAGATACGCAGTATTTT. Translation gives CASSFGLTGEDTQYF.

The CDR3 DNA follows: TGCGCCAGCAGGGACGGTGGGCAGGTCAATGAAAAACTGTTTTTT. It yields the protein CASRDGGQVNEKLFF. The chain couples TRBV5-1 to TRBJ1-4; D gene ambiguous. Trimming shortened V by 5 bases and J by 5 bases, and 16 bases separated the two germline ends. The CDR3 spans 15 residues. CDR1 SGHRS and CDR2 YFSETQ come from the germline V gene.

J is TRBJ2-1 and V is TRBV28, with D possibly being TRBD2 (6 bases). V lost 7 bases to trimming and J lost 4 bases, with 20 bases between them. Germline V lookup: CDR1 MDHEN, CDR2 SYDVKM. The CDR3 sequence is 16 residues long. The CDR3 loop is CASIPPEGAPYNEQFF. In DNA form, the CDR3 reads TGTGCCAGCATCCCACCGGAGGGAGCCCCGTACAATGAGCAGTTCTTC.

Of note for this clone: The junction departs from germline at one end; a sequencing error may be responsible. The chain links TRBV5-1 to TRBJ2-5; no clear D gene. The J call is doubtful: the DNA matches TRBJ2-7 better. The CDR3 contains 14 residues. The germline V gene encodes CDR1 SGHRS and CDR2 YFSETQ. DNA for the CDR3: TGCGCCAGCCGCTTGACTTCTCACTCCTACGAGCAGTACTTC. This translates into CASRLTSHSYEQYF.

The chain carries TRBV4-2 and TRBJ2-7; D remains ambiguous. This CDR3 has 13 residues. Germline loops: CDR1 LGHNA, CDR2 YNFKEQ. Trimming removed 0 bases from V and 7 bases from J, with 10 bases in between. CDR3 residues: CASSQDGHEEQYF. CDR3 DNA: TGTGCCAGCAGCCAAGACGGCCATGAAGAGCAGTACTTC.

V gene TRBV18 combines with J gene TRBJ1-1; D is possibly TRBD1 (6 bases). Trimming took off 2 bases at V and 1 base at J, with 11 bases between the two ends. Germline V gene data show CDR1 as KGHSH and CDR2 as LQKENI. The CDR3 runs to 15 residues. For the CDR3, the DNA is TGTGCCAGCTCACCAGGGGGGCGAGGGAACACTGAAGCTTTCTTT. It is translated as CASSPGGRGNTEAFF. Complete variable domain (other parts from reference TRBV18 and TRBJ1-1): NAGVMQNPRHLVRRRGQEARLRCSPMKGHSHVYWYRQLPEEGLKFMVYLQKENIIDESGMPKERFSAEFPKEGPSILRIQQVVRGDSAAYFCASSPGGRGNTEAFFGQGTRLTVV.

The chain joins TRBV6-5 to TRBJ1-2, with D maybe TRBD1 (5 bases). V lost 2 bases and J lost 8, with 12 bases in between. Looked up from germline, CDR1 is MNHEY and CDR2 is SVGAGI. CDR3 length: 13 amino acids. CDR3 residues: CASSYQAGAGYTF. For the CDR3, the DNA is TGTGCCAGCAGTTACCAGGCCGGGGCCGGCTACACCTTC.

In this sample, this clone turned up a few times. This chain links TRBV7-9 with TRBJ2-1; the D gene is possibly TRBD1 (6 bases). V was cut by 4 bases and J by 4 bases, with 11 bases left in between. The CDR3 length is 14 residues. Germline V gene lookup returns CDR1 SEHNR and CDR2 FQNEAQ (reference sequence). Here the CDR3 DNA reads TGTGCCAGCAGCTCACGACAGGAGTACAATGAGCAGTTCTTC. Its translation is CASSSRQEYNEQFF.

This sequence joins TRBV6-5 and TRBJ2-5, with 8 bases fitting TRBD2. Germline V gene sequence: CDR1 MNHEY, CDR2 SVGAGI. The CDR3 extends over 13 amino acids. With 2 bases clipped from V and 7 bases from J, the junction kept 3 bases outside the gene matches. CDR3 amino acids: CASSYPGGWTQYF. Written as DNA, the CDR3 is TGTGCCAGCAGTTACCCGGGAGGGTGGACCCAGTACTTC.

The CDR3: CASTCRGCEKLFF. CDR3 nucleotide sequence: TGTGCCAGCACGTGCAGGGGGTGTGAAAAACTGTTTTTT. The chain links TRBV28 to TRBJ1-4, with 7 bases identical to TRBD1. CDR1 is MDHEN, CDR2 SYDVKM, per germline. The CDR3 extends over 13 amino acids. V gave up 7 bases and J gave up 7 bases; unmatched junction bases: 6.

This chain connects TRBV11-3 to TRBJ2-6; 9 positions match TRBD1. The length of the CDR3 is 20 residues. The J segment lost 9 bases and the V segment lost 2 bases, leaving 20 bases of the junction unmatched. The V gene's germline CDR1 is SGHNT and CDR2 YENEEA. The DNA for the CDR3 is TGTGCCAGCAGCTTACACGCCGACTCACCCGGGACAGGGTGGGTCAACGTCCTGACTTTC. Protein product: CASSLHADSPGTGWVNVLTF.

The V call is TRBV18, the J call TRBJ1-5, with D perhaps TRBD1 (5 bases). CDR1 is KGHSH, CDR2 LQKENI, per germline. The CDR3 length is 17 residues. The V end was cut by 3 bases, the J end by 4 bases, with 19 bases between. The CDR3: CASSPTPDVGGNQPQHF. The CDR3 DNA reads as TGTGCCAGCTCACCGACGCCGGACGTCGGGGGTAATCAGCCCCAGCATTTT. The full variable domain, in which reference TRBV18 and TRBJ1-5 provide the parts outside the CDR3, is NAGVMQNPRHLVRRRGQEARLRCSPMKGHSHVYWYRQLPEEGLKFMVYLQKENIIDESGMPKERFSAEFPKEGPSILRIQQVVRGDSAAYFCASSPTPDVGGNQPQHFGDGTRLSIL.

The chain combines TRBV11-3 with TRBJ2-5, with 10 bases matching TRBD1. The J segment lost 5 bases and the V segment lost 5 bases, leaving 8 bases of the junction unmatched. The CDR3 runs to 15 residues. Germline V gene sequence: CDR1 SGHNT, CDR2 YENEEA. CDR3: CASSPGQGGWETQYF. CDR3 bases: TGTGCCAGCAGCCCCGGACAGGGGGGATGGGAGACCCAGTACTTC.

The chain joins TRBV10-1 to TRBJ1-4; D is perhaps TRBD1 (5 bases). Germline values: CDR1 WNHNN, CDR2 SYGVQD (reference sequence). The CDR3 has 12 residues. V was trimmed by 8 bases and J by 8 bases, leaving 12 bases between them. CDR3 sequence reads: CASGAPGEKLFF. The CDR3 nucleotides are TGCGCCAGCGGGGCCCCCGGGGAAAAACTGTTTTTT.

This clone was found once. The rearrangement uses TRBV7-3 and TRBJ1-2; 8 bases match TRBD1. The ends lost 4 bases at V and 8 bases at J; junction bases unmatched: 6. The CDR3 extends over 13 amino acids. From germline, CDR1 is SGHTA and CDR2 FQGTGA. CDR3 bases: TGTGCCAGCAGCTACGACAGGGGACGAGGCTACACCTTC. This sequence encodes CASSYDRGRGYTF.

V is TRBV9 and J is TRBJ2-7; possibly TRBD2 for D (6 bases). V gave up 4 bases and J gave up 6 bases, with 14 bases separating them. The CDR3 covers 13 residues. Germline values: CDR1 SGDLS, CDR2 YYNGEE. The CDR3 here is CASSPQTSTEQYF. The CDR3, as DNA: TGTGCCAGCAGCCCCCAGACTAGTACCGAGCAGTACTTC.